This T cell receptor (beta chain) was obtained from a study of blood T cell repertoires in COVID-19. Overall study context: Both acute and convalescent COVID-19 samples were obtained from the United States, Italy and Spain. The analysed material was cDNA or gDNA that came from T cells, B-cell-depleted T cells, or PBMCs.

The V gene's germline CDR1 is MDHEN and CDR2 SYDVKM. The CDR3 covers 11 residues. V gave up 5 bases and J gave up 9 bases, with 8 bases separating them. Per the original methods: Estimation of nucleated cell counts relied on the amplification of reference gene primers. Repertoires were generated with immunoSEQ multiplex PCR, while TCRdb's copy carries only in-frame clones and drops some. V and J calls and clone size are as listed in that table; D and trimming were resolved from the DNA. The table lists about 17,000 clones, roughly 82% of them singletons. The sample was peripheral blood. This receptor was identified in a woman in her seventies with active COVID-19. The chain has TRBV28 and TRBJ2-1; TRBD1 might be the D (5 bases). CDR3 DNA: TGTGCCAGCAGTGGAAGGGGTGAGCAGTTCTTC. Translation gives CASSGRGEQFF.